Included here is one T cell receptor (beta chain) sequence, with context. What it binds is not known. The entry originates in a study of T cells in Graves' hyperthyroidism and ophthalmopathy. Study as a whole: Peripheral blood was drawn at first diagnosis, prior to all treatment.

General study findings and limits: Peripheral blood also featured most of the thyroid clonotypes expanded above 0.001.

RNA transcripts gave rise to amplified TCR beta CDR3 regions. RT-PCR in the first round (using the HTBI primer set) targeted the TCR CDR3. TCRdb used MiXCR to reprocess the multiplex PCR reads, holding one entry per CDR3 protein. Of about 350,000 distinct CDR3 sequences in the sample, about 15% were seen once. The CDR3 runs to 13 residues. CDR1 is MNHNS, CDR2 SASEGT, per germline. The ends lost 5 bases at V and 7 bases at J; junction bases unmatched: 6. The sequencing sample was made of blood. The V gene is TRBV6-1, the J gene TRBJ2-7, with 9 bases that match TRBD2. This sequence originates from a woman under 40 with Graves' hyperthyroidism. In nucleotides, the CDR3 is TGTGCCAGCAGTCCTAGCGGGACGCGGGAGCAGTACTTC. Protein: CASSPSGTREQYF.